This TCR beta chain was observed in a study of T cells in localized non-small cell lung cancer. This table comes from immunoSEQ multiplex PCR, and its TCRdb copy is limited to in-frame clones, with some not included. The data show approximately 1,500 clones, with around 36% seen just once and 14% to 15% held by the top ten. As regards this clone: The antigen remains unidentified.

The V end lost 2 bases, the J end lost 6 bases, and 14 bases lay between the germline ends. Germline V gene data show CDR1 as SQVTM and CDR2 as ANQGSEA. This CDR3 comprises 14 residues. Points from the study as a whole: Across samples, adjacent lung featured a median roughly 60 of the top 100 tumor clones.

The input for sequencing was normal lung tissue next to the tumor, taken before any cancer treatment. The chain employs TRBV29-1 and TRBJ2-1; D is uncertain. This sequence was found in a woman between 40 and 69 years old with stage I lung adenocarcinoma. CDR3 amino acids: CSVETDLYPNEQFF. For the CDR3, the DNA is TGCAGCGTTGAAACGGACCTTTACCCCAATGAGCAGTTCTTC.